The TCR beta chain under discussion was sequenced for a study of blood T cells in healthy people across ages. Alongside a J-beta primer mix, a sample-barcoded 5' primer served in a second PCR lasting about 6 to 12 cycles. TCRdb fed the 5' RACE reads into MiXCR, producing one record per CDR3 protein. The sample lists some 780,000 distinct CDR3 sequences, roughly 56% occurring once. Sequenced input: blood. This TCR derives from a man aged 40-55 years in good health.

For the CDR3, the DNA is TGCAGTGCTAGAGACGGGAGGCTTTCTAATTACGAGCAGTACTTC. It yields the protein CSARDGRLSNYEQYF. This rearrangement joins TRBV20-1 to TRBJ2-4, with TRBD2 matching over 7 bases. The J call may be mistaken, given a closer DNA end match to TRBJ2-7. The CDR3 contains 15 residues. In germline, CDR1 is DFQATT, CDR2 SNEGSKA (reference sequence).